In its sample, the clone carrying this T cell receptor (beta chain) was seen once. Losses at the gene ends were 6 bases for V and 4 bases for J; bases not matched to a gene: 9. Germline V gene data show CDR1 as MNHNY and CDR2 as SVGAGI (reference sequence). This CDR3 has 16 residues. The repertoire was sequenced with immunoSEQ multiplex PCR; TCRdb's copy has only in-frame clones and lacks some. The table shows more than 100,000 clones, with around nine tenths occurring only once. The data stem from a study of blood T cell repertoires in COVID-19. Sequencing was carried out using peripheral blood. V is TRBV6-6 and J is TRBJ1-1; TRBD1 aligns across 12 bases. The receptor's source is a man in his sixties or seventies with active COVID-19. CDR3 DNA sequence: TGTGCCAGCAGCACTCCGGGACAGGGGGCGAGCACTGAAGCTTTCTTT. Its protein is CASSTPGQGASTEAFF.